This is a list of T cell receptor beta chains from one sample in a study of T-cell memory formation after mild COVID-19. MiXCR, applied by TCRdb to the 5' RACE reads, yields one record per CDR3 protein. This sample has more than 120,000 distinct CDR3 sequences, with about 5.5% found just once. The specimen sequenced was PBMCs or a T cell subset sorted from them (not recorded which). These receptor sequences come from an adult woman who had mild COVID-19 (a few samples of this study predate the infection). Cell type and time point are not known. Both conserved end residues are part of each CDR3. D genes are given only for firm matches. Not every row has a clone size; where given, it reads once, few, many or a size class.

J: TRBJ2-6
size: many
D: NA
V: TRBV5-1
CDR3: CASSSVAGSGANVLTF
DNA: TGCGCCAGCAGCTCGGTCGCAGGGTCTGGGGCCAACGTCCTGACTTTC

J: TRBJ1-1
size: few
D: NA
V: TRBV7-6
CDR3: CASSLKGVWVNTEAFF
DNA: TGTGCCAGCAGTCTAAAGGGGGTTTGGGTGAACACTGAAGCTTTCTTT

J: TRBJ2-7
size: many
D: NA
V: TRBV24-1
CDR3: CATSEGATRGSYEQYF
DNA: TGTGCCACCAGTGAGGGGGCCACGCGAGGATCCTACGAGCAGTACTTC

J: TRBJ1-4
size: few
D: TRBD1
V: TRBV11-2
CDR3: CASSLGQIITNEKLFF
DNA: TGTGCCAGCAGCTTGGGACAGATTATAACTAATGAAAAACTGTTTTTT

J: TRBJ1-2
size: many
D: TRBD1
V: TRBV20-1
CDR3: CSADRDNYTF
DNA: TGCAGTGCTGACAGGGATAACTACACCTTC

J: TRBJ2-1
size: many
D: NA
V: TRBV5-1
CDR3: CASSLSGADYNEQFF
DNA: TGCGCCAGCAGCTTGTCGGGAGCGGACTACAATGAGCAGTTCTTC

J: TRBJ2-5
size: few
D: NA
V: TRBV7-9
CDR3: CASSVPRNFFEGGETQYF
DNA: TGTGCCAGCAGCGTCCCTCGAAATTTTTTTGAGGGTGGGGAGACCCAGTACTTC

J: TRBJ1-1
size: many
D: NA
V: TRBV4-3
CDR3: CASSQGGGETEAFF
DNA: TGCGCCAGCAGCCAAGGGGGAGGCGAGACTGAAGCTTTCTTT

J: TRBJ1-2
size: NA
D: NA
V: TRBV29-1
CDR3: CSVEWGNYGYTF
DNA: TGCAGCGTTGAATGGGGGAACTATGGCTACACCTTC

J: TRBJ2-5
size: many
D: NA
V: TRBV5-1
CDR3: CASSFTFQETQYF
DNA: TGCGCCAGCAGCTTCACATTTCAAGAGACCCAGTACTTC

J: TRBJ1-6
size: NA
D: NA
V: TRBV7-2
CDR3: CASSYAGVSPLHF
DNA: TGTGCCAGCAGCTATGCAGGGGTTTCACCCCTCCACTTT

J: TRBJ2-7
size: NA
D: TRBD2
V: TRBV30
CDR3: CAWSTGGGVREQYF
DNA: TGTGCCTGGAGTACGGGAGGAGGAGTTCGCGAGCAGTACTTC

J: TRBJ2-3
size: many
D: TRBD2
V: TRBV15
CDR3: CATSRALAGTTDTQYF
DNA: TGTGCCACCAGCAGAGCTCTAGCGGGGACCACAGATACGCAGTATTTT

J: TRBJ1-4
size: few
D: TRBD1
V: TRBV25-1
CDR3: CASSDQGATNEKLFF
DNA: TGTGCCAGCAGTGACCAGGGGGCAACTAATGAAAAACTGTTTTTT

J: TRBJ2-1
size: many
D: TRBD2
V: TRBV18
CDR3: CASSPPGVAGVNEQFF
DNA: TGTGCCAGCTCACCACCCGGGGTAGCGGGGGTCAATGAGCAGTTCTTC

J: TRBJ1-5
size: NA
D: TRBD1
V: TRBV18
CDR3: CASSPGQAEPQHF
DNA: TGTGCCAGCTCACCGGGACAGGCTGAGCCCCAGCATTTT

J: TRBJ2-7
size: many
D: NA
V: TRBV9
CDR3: CASSASTGYEQYF
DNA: TGTGCCAGCAGCGCCTCGACAGGCTACGAGCAGTACTTC

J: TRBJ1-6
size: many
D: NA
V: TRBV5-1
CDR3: CASSLGGVSSPLHF
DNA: TGCGCCAGCAGCTTGGGAGGGGTCTCTTCACCCCTCCACTTT

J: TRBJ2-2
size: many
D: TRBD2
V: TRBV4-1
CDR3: CASSQSGGATGELFF
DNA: TGCGCCAGCAGCCAAAGCGGGGGGGCCACCGGGGAGCTGTTTTTT

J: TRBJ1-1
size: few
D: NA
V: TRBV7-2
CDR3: CASSLVGGVGGITEAFF
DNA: TGTGCCAGCAGCTTAGTCGGGGGTGTCGGAGGAATCACTGAAGCTTTCTTT

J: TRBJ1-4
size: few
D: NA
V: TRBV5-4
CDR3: CASSLNGFSEKLFF
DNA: TGTGCCAGCAGCTTGAACGGATTCAGCGAAAAACTGTTTTTT

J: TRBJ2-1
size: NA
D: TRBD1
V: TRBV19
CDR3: CASSIEGQGLYNEQFF
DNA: TGTGCCAGTAGTATTGAGGGACAGGGTCTTTACAATGAGCAGTTCTTC

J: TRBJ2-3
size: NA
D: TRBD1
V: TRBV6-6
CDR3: CAISYGTGTDTQYF
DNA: TGTGCCATCAGTTACGGGACAGGCACAGATACGCAGTATTTT

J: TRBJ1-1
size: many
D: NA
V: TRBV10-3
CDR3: CAIAFEPNTEAFF
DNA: TGTGCCATCGCTTTTGAACCGAACACTGAAGCTTTCTTT

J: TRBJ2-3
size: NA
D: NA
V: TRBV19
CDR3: CASRLQGSSTDTQYF
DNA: TGTGCCAGTAGACTGCAGGGGTCTAGCACAGATACGCAGTATTTT

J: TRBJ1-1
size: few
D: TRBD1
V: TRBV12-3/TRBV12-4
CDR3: CASSLAGQGADEAFF
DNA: TGTGCCAGCAGTTTAGCGGGTCAGGGGGCAGATGAAGCTTTCTTT

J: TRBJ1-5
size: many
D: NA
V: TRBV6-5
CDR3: CASSYGSSNQPQHF
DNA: TGTGCCAGCAGTTACGGTTCGAGCAATCAGCCCCAGCATTTT

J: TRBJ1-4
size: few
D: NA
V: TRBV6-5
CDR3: CASRGGGNEKLFF
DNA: TGTGCCAGCAGAGGAGGGGGGAATGAAAAACTGTTTTTT

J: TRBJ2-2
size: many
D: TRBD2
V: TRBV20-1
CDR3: CSAKSGANTGELFF
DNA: TGCAGTGCGAAAAGCGGGGCGAACACCGGGGAGCTGTTTTTT

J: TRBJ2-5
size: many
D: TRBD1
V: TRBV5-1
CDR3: CASSFSTGAETQYF
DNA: TGCGCCAGCAGCTTCTCGACAGGGGCAGAGACCCAGTACTTC

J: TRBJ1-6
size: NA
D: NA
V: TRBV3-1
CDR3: CASSLRRVNSPLHF
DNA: TGTGCCAGCAGCCTGAGACGGGTTAATTCACCCCTCCACTTT

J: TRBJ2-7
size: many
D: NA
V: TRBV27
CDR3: CASSLRSGKSSEQYF
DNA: TGTGCCAGCAGTTTAAGGTCGGGTAAGAGCTCCGAGCAGTACTTC

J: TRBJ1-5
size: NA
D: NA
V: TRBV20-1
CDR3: CSARGDAYSNQPQHF
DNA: TGCAGTGCTAGAGGGGACGCCTATAGCAATCAGCCCCAGCATTTT

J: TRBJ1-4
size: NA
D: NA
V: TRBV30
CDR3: CAWGPDLTVEKLFF
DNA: TGTGCCTGGGGCCCGGACTTAACGGTTGAAAAACTGTTTTTT

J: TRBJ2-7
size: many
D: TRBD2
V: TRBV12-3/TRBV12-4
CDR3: CASTIGTSSYEQYF
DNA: TGTGCCAGCACTATAGGGACTAGCTCCTACGAGCAGTACTTC

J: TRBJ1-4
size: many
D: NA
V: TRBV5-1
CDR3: CASSLASSNEKLFF
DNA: TGCGCCAGCAGCTTGGCCAGCTCTAATGAAAAACTGTTTTTT

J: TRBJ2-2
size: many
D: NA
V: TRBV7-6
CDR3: CASSRTVSNTGELFF
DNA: TGTGCCAGCAGCCGGACAGTATCGAACACCGGGGAGCTGTTTTTT

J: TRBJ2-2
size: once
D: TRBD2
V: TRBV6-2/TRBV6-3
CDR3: CASSPSSGRPNTGELFF
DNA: TGTGCCAGCAGTCCCTCTAGCGGGAGGCCCAACACCGGGGAGCTGTTTTTT

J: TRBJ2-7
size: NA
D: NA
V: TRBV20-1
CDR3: CSARDVGAPPSGEQYF
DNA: TGCAGTGCTAGAGACGTTGGTGCCCCCCCCAGCGGCGAGCAGTACTTC

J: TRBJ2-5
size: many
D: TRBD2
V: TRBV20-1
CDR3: CSARAFLRGGPETQYF
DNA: TGCAGTGCTAGAGCCTTCTTGCGGGGGGGCCCTGAGACCCAGTACTTC

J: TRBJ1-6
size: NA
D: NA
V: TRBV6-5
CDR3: CASTLTGGARSPLHF
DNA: TGTGCCAGCACCCTTACGGGGGGGGCAAGATCACCCCTCCACTTT

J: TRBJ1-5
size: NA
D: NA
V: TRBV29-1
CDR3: CSVTDSRHQPQHF
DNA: TGCAGCGTCACCGACAGTCGGCATCAGCCCCAGCATTTT

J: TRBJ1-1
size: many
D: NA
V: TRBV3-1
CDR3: CASSQGGSPSEAFF
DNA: TGTGCCAGCAGCCAAGGAGGCTCCCCCAGTGAAGCTTTCTTT

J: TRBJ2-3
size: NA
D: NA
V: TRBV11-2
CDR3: CASSHVSAAGTDTQYF
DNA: TGTGCCAGCAGCCACGTATCGGCAGCGGGCACAGATACGCAGTATTTT

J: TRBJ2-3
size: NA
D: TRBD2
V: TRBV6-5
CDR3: CASMRWASGSKWGTDTQYF
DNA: TGTGCCAGCATGAGGTGGGCTAGCGGGAGCAAATGGGGCACAGATACGCAGTATTTT

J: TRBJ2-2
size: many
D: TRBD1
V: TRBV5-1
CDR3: CASSIRTGIRTGELFF
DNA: TGCGCCAGCAGCATTCGGACAGGGATCCGTACCGGGGAGCTGTTTTTT

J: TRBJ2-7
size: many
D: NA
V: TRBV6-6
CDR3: CASSYQETYEQYF
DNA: TGTGCCAGCAGTTACCAGGAAACCTACGAGCAGTACTTC

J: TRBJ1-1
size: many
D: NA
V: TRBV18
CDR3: CASSRQGNTEAFF
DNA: TGTGCCAGCTCACGGCAGGGGAACACTGAAGCTTTCTTT

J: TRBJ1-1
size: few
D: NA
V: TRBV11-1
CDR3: CASRQDPNTEAFF
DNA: TGTGCCAGCAGACAGGACCCGAACACTGAAGCTTTCTTT

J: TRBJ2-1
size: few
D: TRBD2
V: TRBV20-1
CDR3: CSAITSGGPDEQFF
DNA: TGCAGTGCTATAACTAGCGGGGGACCGGATGAACAGTTCTTC

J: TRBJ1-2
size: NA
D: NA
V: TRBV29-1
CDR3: CSVVASAGAYGGYTF
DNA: TGCAGCGTTGTAGCGTCGGCAGGGGCATACGGTGGCTACACCTTC

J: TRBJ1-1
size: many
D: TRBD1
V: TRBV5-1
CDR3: CASSFRDRVRSTEAFF
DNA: TGCGCCAGCAGCTTCCGGGACAGGGTTAGGAGCACTGAAGCTTTCTTT

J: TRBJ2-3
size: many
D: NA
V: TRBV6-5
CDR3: CASSYSRALTQYF
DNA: TGTGCCAGCAGTTACTCTCGGGCCCTTACGCAGTATTTT

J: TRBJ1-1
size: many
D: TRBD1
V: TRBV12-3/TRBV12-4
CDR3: CASSLGQLAVEAFF
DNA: TGTGCCAGCAGTCTGGGACAGCTAGCGGTTGAAGCTTTCTTT

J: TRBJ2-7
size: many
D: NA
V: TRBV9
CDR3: CASSVVPGDLYEQYF
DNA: TGTGCCAGCAGCGTAGTGCCAGGGGACCTCTACGAGCAGTACTTC

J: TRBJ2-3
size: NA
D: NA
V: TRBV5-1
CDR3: CASSLGSPDTQYF
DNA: TGCGCCAGCAGCCTGGGGTCCCCAGATACGCAGTATTTT